This TCR beta chain was identified in a study of beta chain features in type 1 diabetes. Details on this clone: Its specificity is not known.

Germline V lookup: CDR1 SGHTA, CDR2 FQGNSA. The CDR3 is 14 residues long. J lost 3 bases, V lost 5 bases, and 2 bases had no gene match. The whole isolated RNA underwent reverse transcription, so sequencing captured expressed TCRB transcripts. Produced via immunoSEQ multiplex PCR; TCRdb's table is partial and in-frame only. The sample comprises approximately 57,000 clones, 40% to 65% of which are singletons, and roughly 2.6% rests with the top ten. Study conclusions and caveats: Although PCR might favor shorter templates, it would do so equally in patients and controls. Type 1 diabetes patients showed a moderate but significant shortening of TCRB CDR3s in all four CD4+ subsets. Patients with type 1 diabetes carried fewer insertions and had more deletions at their VDJ junctions. Compared with healthy donors, patients appeared to share more similar naive, central memory and regulatory TCRB repertoires.

J is TRBJ1-5 and V is TRBV7-2; 9 positions match TRBD1. The receptor was derived from a woman in her thirties or forties with type 1 diabetes. Source material: Tregs from blood. In DNA form, the CDR3 reads TGTGCCAGCAGCCGGACAGGGGCCAATCAGCCCCAGCATTTT. Translation gives CASSRTGANQPQHF.